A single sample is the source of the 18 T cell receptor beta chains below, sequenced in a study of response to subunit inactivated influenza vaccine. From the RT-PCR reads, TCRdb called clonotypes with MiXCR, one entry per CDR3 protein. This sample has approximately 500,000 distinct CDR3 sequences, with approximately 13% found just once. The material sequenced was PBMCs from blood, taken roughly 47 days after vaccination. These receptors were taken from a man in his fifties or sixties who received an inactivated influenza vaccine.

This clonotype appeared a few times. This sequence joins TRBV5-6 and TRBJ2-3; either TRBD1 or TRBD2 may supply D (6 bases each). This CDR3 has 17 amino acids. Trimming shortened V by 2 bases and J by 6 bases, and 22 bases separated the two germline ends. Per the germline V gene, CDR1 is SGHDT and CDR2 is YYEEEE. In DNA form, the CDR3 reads TGTGCCAGCAGCTTTATGGGGGGCCTCACTACTGTGGATACGCAGTATTTT. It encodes CASSFMGGLTTVDTQYF.

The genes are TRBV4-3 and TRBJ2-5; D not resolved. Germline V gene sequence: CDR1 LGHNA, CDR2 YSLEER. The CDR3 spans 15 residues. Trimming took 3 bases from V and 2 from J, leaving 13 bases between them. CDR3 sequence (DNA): TGCGCCAGCAGCCAGATAGACAATCCTCAAGAGACCCAGTACTTC. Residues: CASSQIDNPQETQYF.

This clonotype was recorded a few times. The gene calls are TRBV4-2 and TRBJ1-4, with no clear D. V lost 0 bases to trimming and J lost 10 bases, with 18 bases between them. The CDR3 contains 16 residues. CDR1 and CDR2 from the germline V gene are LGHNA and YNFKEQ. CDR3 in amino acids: CASSQETQRRAGKLFF. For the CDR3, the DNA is TGTGCCAGCAGCCAAGAAACCCAACGGAGGGCGGGAAAACTGTTTTTT.

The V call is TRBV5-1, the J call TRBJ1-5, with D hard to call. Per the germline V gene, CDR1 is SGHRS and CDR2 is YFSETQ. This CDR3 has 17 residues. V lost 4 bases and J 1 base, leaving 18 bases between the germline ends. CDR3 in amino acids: CASSLSPGASSNQPQHF. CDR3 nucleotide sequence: TGCGCCAGCAGCCTATCTCCAGGCGCCTCGAGCAATCAGCCCCAGCATTTT.

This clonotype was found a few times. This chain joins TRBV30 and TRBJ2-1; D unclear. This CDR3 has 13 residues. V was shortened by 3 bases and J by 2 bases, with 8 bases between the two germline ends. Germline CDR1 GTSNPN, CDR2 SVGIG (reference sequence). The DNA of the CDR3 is TGTGCCTGGAGCCCAAGAGCCTACAATGAGCAGTTCTTC. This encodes CAWSPRAYNEQFF. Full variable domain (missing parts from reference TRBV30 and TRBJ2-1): SQTIHQWPATLVQPVGSPLSLECTVEGTSNPNLYWYRQAAGRGLQLLFYSVGIGQISSEVPQNLSASRPQDRQFILSSKKLLLSDSGFYLCAWSPRAYNEQFFGPGTRLTVL.

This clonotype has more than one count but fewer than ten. The CDR3 is CSAREAGPATEAFF. CDR3 coding DNA: TGCAGTGCTAGAGAGGCAGGGCCGGCCACTGAAGCTTTCTTT. This rearrangement joins TRBV20-1 to TRBJ1-1, with TRBD1 as a possible D gene (5 bases). This CDR3 region has 14 residues. CDR1 is DFQATT, CDR2 SNEGSKA, per germline (reference sequence). V lost 0 bases and J lost 4, with 12 bases in between.

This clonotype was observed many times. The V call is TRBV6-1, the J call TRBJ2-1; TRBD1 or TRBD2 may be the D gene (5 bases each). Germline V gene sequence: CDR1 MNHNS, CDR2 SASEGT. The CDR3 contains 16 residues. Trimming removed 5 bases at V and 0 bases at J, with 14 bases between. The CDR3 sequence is CASSPTGRSSYNEQFF. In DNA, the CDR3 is TGTGCCAGCAGTCCCACGGGGCGGAGCTCCTACAATGAGCAGTTCTTC.

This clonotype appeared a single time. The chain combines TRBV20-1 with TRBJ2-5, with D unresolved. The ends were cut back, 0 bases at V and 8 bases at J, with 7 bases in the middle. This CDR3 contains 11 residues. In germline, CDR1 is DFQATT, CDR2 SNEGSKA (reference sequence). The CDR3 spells CSARDFETQYF. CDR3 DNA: TGCAGTGCTAGAGATTTTGAAACCCAGTACTTC.

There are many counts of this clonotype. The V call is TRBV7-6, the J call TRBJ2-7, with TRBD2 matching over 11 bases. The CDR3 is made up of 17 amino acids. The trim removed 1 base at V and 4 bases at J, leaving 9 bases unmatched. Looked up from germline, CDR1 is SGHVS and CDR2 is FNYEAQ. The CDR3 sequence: CASSLGVLAGDGYEQYF. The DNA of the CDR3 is TGTGCCAGCAGCTTAGGGGTACTAGCGGGAGACGGTTACGAGCAGTACTTC. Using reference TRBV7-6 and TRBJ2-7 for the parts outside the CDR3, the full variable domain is GAGVSQSPRYKVTKRGQDVALRCDPISGHVSLYWYRQALGQGPEFLTYFNYEAQQDKSGLPNDRFSAERPEGSISTLTIQRTEQRDSAMYRCASSLGVLAGDGYEQYFGPGTRLTVT.

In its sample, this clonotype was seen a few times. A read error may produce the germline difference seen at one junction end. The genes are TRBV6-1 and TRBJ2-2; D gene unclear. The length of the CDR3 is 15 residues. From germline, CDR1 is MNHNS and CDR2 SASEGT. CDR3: CASREGKSSTGELFF. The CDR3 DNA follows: TGTGCCAGCAGGGAAGGGAAATCTTCCACCGGGGAGCTGTTTTTT.

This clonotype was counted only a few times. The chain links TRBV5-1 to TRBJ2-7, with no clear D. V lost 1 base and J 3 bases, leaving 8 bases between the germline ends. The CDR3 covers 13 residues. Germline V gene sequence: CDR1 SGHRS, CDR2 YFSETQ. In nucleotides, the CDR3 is TGCGCCAGCAGCTTGACAGATGACTACGAGCAGTACTTC. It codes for CASSLTDDYEQYF.

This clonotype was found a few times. The CDR3 DNA follows: TGTGCCAGCTCACCACCAAAGTTGGGATACACCGGGGAGCTGTTTTTT. Amino acid sequence: CASSPPKLGYTGELFF. This chain joins TRBV18 and TRBJ2-2; D ambiguous. V lost 0 bases and J 3 bases, leaving 11 bases between the germline ends. The germline CDR1 and CDR2 sequences are KGHSH and LQKENI. The CDR3 length is 16 residues.

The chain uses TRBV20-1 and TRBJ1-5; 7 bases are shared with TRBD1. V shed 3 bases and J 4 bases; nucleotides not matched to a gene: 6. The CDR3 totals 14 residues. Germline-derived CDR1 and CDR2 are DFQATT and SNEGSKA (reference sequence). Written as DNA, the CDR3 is TGCAGTGCTAGGATACTCAGGGGGAATCAGCCCCAGCATTTT. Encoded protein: CSARILRGNQPQHF.

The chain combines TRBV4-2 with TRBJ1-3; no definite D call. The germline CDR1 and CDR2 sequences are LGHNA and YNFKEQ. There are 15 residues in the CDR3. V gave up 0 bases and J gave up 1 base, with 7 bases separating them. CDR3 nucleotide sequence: TGTGCCAGCAGCCAAGACGTAAGGTCTGGAAACACCATATATTTT. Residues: CASSQDVRSGNTIYF.

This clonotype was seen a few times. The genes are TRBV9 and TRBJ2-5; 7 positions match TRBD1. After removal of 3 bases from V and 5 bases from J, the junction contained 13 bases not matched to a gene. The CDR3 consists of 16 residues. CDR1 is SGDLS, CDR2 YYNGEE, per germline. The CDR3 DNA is TGTGCCAGCAGCGCCCAAGAAGGGGGCGCTTGGGAGACCCAGTACTTC. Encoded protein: CASSAQEGGAWETQYF.

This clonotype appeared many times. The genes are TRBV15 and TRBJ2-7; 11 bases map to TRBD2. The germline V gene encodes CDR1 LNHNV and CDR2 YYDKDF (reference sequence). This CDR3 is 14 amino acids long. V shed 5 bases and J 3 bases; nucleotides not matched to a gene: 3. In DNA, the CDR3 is TGTGCCACCAGCCTAGCGGGAGGAGACTACGAGCAGTACTTC. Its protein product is CATSLAGGDYEQYF.

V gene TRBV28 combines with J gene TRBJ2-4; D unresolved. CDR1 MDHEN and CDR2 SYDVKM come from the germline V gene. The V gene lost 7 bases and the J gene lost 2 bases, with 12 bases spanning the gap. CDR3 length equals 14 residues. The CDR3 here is CASTSHETKNIQYF. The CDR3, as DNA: TGTGCCAGCACCTCCCATGAAACCAAAAACATTCAGTACTTC.

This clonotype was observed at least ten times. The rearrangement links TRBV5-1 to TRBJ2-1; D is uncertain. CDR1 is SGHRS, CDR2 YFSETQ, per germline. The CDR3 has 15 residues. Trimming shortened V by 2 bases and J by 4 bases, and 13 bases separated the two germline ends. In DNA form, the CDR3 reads TGCGCCAGCAGCTTCCCCCCCGGCCGTTACAATGAGCAGTTCTTC. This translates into CASSFPPGRYNEQFF.